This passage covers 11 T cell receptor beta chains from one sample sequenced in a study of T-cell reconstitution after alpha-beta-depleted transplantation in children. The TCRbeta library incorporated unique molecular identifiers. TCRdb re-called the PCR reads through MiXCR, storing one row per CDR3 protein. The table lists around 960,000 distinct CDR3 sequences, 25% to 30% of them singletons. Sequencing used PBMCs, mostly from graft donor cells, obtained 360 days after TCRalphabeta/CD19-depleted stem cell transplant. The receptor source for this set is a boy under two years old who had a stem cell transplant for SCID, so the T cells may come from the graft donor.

The CDR3 sequence is CASSLDWVNQPQHF. The CDR3 coding sequence is TGCGCCAGCAGCCTCGATTGGGTAAATCAGCCCCAGCATTTT. The rearrangement uses TRBV4-1 and TRBJ1-5; unclear D gene. The V and J ends lost 4 bases and 4 bases respectively, with 11 bases between them. The CDR3 is 14 amino acids. CDR1 and CDR2 (germline): MGHRA, YSYEKL.

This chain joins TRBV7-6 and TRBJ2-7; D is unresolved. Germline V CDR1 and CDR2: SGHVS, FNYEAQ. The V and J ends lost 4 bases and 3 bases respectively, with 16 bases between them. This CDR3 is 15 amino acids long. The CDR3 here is CASSSQTGSDYEQYF. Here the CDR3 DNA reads TGTGCCAGCAGCTCTCAGACGGGCAGCGACTACGAGCAGTACTTC.

CDR3 DNA: TGTGCCACCAGGGACAGCACAGATACGCAGTATTTT. Its protein is CATRDSTDTQYF. This chain uses TRBV15 with TRBJ2-3; D is ambiguous. CDR1 LNHNV and CDR2 YYDKDF come from the germline V gene (reference sequence). CDR3 length equals 12 residues. V lost 6 bases, J lost 0 bases, and 4 bases lay in between.

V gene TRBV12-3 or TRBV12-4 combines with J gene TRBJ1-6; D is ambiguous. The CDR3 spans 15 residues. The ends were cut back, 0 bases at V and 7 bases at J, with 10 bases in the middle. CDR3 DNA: TGTGCCAGCAGTTTAGCGGGCCGGACCAATTCACCCCTCCACTTT. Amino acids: CASSLAGRTNSPLHF.

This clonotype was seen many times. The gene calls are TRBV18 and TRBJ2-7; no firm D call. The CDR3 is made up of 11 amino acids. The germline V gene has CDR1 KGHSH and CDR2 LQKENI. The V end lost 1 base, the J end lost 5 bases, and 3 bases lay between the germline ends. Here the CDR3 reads CASSPRDEQYF. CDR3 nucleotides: TGTGCCAGCTCACCACGGGACGAGCAGTACTTC. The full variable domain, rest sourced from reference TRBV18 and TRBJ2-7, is NAGVMQNPRHLVRRRGQEARLRCSPMKGHSHVYWYRQLPEEGLKFMVYLQKENIIDESGMPKERFSAEFPKEGPSILRIQQVVRGDSAAYFCASSPRDEQYFGPGTRLTVT.

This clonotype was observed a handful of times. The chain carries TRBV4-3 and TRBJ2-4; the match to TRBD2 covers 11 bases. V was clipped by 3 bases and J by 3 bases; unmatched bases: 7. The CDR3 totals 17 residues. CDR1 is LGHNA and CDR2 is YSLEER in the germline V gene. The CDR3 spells CASSQELAGGFKNIQYF. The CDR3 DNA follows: TGCGCCAGCAGCCAGGAGCTAGCGGGGGGATTCAAAAACATTCAGTACTTC.

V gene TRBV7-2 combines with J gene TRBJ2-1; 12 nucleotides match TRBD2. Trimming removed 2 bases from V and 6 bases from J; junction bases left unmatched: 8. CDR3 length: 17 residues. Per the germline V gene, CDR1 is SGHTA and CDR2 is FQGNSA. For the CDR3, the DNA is TGTGCCAGCAGCTTATTGATCCTAGCGGGGGGGGCCAATGAGCAGTTCTTC. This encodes CASSLLILAGGANEQFF.

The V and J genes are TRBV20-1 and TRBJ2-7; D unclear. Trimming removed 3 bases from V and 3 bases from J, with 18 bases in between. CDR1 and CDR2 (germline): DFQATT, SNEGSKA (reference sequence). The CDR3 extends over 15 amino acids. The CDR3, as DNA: TGCAGTGCTAGCCCGCCCGGGTTAAGGGACTACGAGCAGTACTTC. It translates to CSASPPGLRDYEQYF.

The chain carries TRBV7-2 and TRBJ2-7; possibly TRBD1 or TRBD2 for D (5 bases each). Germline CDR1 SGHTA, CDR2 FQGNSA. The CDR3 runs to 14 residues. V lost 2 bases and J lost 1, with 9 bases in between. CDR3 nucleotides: TGTGCCAGCAGCTTACTTTGGGGGTCCTACGAGCAGTACTTC. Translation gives CASSLLWGSYEQYF.

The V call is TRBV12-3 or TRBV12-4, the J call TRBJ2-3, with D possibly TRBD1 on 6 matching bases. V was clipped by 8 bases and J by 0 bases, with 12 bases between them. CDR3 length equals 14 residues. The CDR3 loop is CASRTARSTDTQYF. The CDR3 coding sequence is TGTGCCAGCCGGACAGCGCGGAGCACAGATACGCAGTATTTT.

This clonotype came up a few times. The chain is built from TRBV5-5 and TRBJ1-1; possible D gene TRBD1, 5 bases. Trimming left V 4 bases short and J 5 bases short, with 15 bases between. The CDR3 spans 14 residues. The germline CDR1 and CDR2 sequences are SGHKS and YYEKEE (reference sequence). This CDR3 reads CASSLGGEGTEAFF. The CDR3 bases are TGTGCCAGCAGCCTCGGGGGGGAGGGTACTGAAGCTTTCTTT.